This T cell receptor (beta chain) was sequenced for a study of T cell responses to AZD1222 COVID-19 vaccine. Study outcomes and limitations: Baseline serostatus was positive in only six AZD1222 recipients. The repertoires were collected only after the peak T cell response.

This CDR3 is built from 14 residues. V lost 6 bases to trimming and J lost 2 bases, with 14 bases between them. In germline, CDR1 is MNHEY, CDR2 SVGEGT. This clone has just a few counts. What it binds is unknown. Generated by immunoSEQ multiplex PCR, the TCRdb table keeps only in-frame clones and is missing some. The sample carries about 140,000 clones, 85% to 95% recorded once. This chain uses TRBV6-2 or TRBV6-3 with TRBJ2-7; D is ambiguous. This sequence was found in an adult in good health. Sequences were derived from peripheral blood, sampled on day 0 of AZD1222 vaccination. In nucleotides, the CDR3 is TGTGCCAGCAGCTTGCAGATGGGTCCCTACGAGCAGTACTTC. Protein product: CASSLQMGPYEQYF.